This T cell receptor beta chain was sequenced in a study of blood T cell repertoires in COVID-19 (dated by TCRdb to about 2020). Study-wide context: Collaborator samples came from the United States, Italy and Spain and covered acute and convalescent phases of COVID-19. The material from the prospective study consisted of cDNA or gDNA derived from T cells, B-cell-depleted T cells, or PBMCs. Deeply sampled blood TCRbeta repertoires from subjects exposed to, actively infected with, or recovered from COVID-19 were included in the dataset. The repertoires were released in a freely available public database intended as a resource for research on the immune response to SARS-CoV-2. Samples were obtained from the ongoing ImmuneRACE study (first 160 participants) and from some 1,200 subjects provided by 6 global collaborators. Nearly every sample came with metadata listing a de-identified subject ID, COVID-19 status, age in years and sex. Where available, HLA class I and class II types were taken from metadata supplied by the sample provider and were not determined by assay-based typing. Findings and caveats that apply to the study as a whole: The amount of clinical and demographic metadata varied by source and participant and was provided uncurated.

Trimming costs V 4 bases and J 0 bases, and their ends lie 12 bases apart. The CDR3 contains 15 residues, cysteine and phenylalanine counted. Of all the DNA, just the CDR3 is kept, 45 bases in frame from base 1. The germline V gene sets CDR1 to SGHRS and CDR2 to YFSETQ. This clone was counted a single time. Its antigen is still unknown. Within one base of it there is no much larger clone, and no base qualities were kept. In Seattle, one collaborating source enrolled patients while the infection was active and tracked those patients longitudinally over the course of disease. Collaborating institutions collected whole blood in K2EDTA tubes following their own protocols. Collaborator samples were shipped for TCRbeta analysis as frozen whole blood, isolated PBMCs, or DNA extracted from either sample type. TCRbeta CDR3 regions were amplified from genomic DNA using the immunoSEQ Assay, a bias-controlled multiplex PCR. The original pipeline was this. Nucleated cell counts per sample were estimated from amplification of reference gene primers within the assay. To quantify the absolute abundance of each unique TCRbeta CDR3 rearrangement, sequence reads were collapsed and filtered. For each sample, productive Simpson clonality was calculated as the square root of Simpson's diversity index over productive rearrangements. TCRdb took this table from immuneACCESS and kept in-frame rearrangements with V and J called. Such tables lack part of the clones; where checked against another copy, unresolved V genes explain under half of the gap, and the rest is unexplained. V and J calls and clone size come straight from that table; D and trimming were deduced from the DNA. The sample table records some 65,000 clones; 75% to 90% of these occur just once. About 17% of the sample belongs to the ten largest clones.

The receptor comes from a man aged 35 to 55 with COVID-19, enrolled during active disease. The chain joins TRBV5-1 to TRBJ2-3; TRBD2 could be the D gene, as 5 bases match. The sequencing sample was made of peripheral blood. The nucleotides are TGCGCCAGCAGCGGGATGGAGGTTAGCACAGATACGCAGTATTTT. Its coded protein is CASSGMEVSTDTQYF.